This is a list of T cell receptor beta chains from one sample in a study of CD8+ T cells in alopecia areata. Assay: immunoSEQ multiplex PCR; the TCRdb copy retains only in-frame clones and omits some. The profile shows fewer than 40,000 clones, about 60% of them singletons. The specimen sequenced was NKG2D-high CD8+ T cells sorted from blood. Every receptor here comes from a human donor with alopecia areata. Both conserved end residues are part of each CDR3. Fields, in order: clone size, J gene, D gene, V gene, CDR3 protein, CDR3 DNA. D genes are given only for firm matches. Some rows have no size entry. The others give once, few or many, or a class for an expanded clone.

size: few; J: TRBJ2-5; D: TRBD1; V: TRBV7-3; CDR3: CASSLRTGEQETQYF; DNA: TGTGCCAGCAGCCTGAGGACAGGAGAACAAGAGACCCAGTACTTC
size: NA; J: TRBJ2-7; D: NA; V: TRBV7-9; CDR3: CASSRTEYEQYF; DNA: TGTGCCAGCAGCCGGACAGAGTACGAGCAGTACTTC
size: NA; J: TRBJ2-7; D: NA; V: TRBV7-6; CDR3: CASSPPHGTEQYF; DNA: TGTGCCAGCAGCCCGCCTCATGGGACCGAGCAGTACTTC
size: NA; J: TRBJ2-2; D: NA; V: TRBV29-1; CDR3: CSVEIAGELFF; DNA: TGCAGCGTTGAGATCGCCGGGGAGCTGTTTTTT
size: NA; J: TRBJ1-1; D: NA; V: TRBV9; CDR3: CASTPATEAFF; DNA: TGTGCCAGCACCCCTGCCACTGAAGCTTTCTTT
size: NA; J: TRBJ2-7; D: NA; V: TRBV2; CDR3: CASMGFRQYF; DNA: TGTGCCAGCATGGGGTTTCGACAGTACTTC
size: NA; J: TRBJ1-1; D: NA; V: TRBV5-1; CDR3: CASSLEATEAFF; DNA: TGCGCCAGCAGCTTGGAGGCTACTGAAGCTTTCTTT
size: NA; J: TRBJ2-1; D: NA; V: TRBV16; CDR3: CASSQSAGEQFF; DNA: TGTGCCAGCAGCCAATCGGCAGGTGAGCAGTTCTTC
size: NA; J: TRBJ2-7; D: NA; V: TRBV7-2; CDR3: CASSLVLPGEQYF; DNA: TGTGCCAGCAGCTTAGTGCTCCCCGGCGAGCAGTACTTC
size: NA; J: TRBJ2-7; D: TRBD2; V: TRBV29-1; CDR3: CSARGGERYEQYF; DNA: TGCAGCGCGCGTGGGGGGGAGAGGTACGAGCAGTACTTC
size: NA; J: TRBJ2-3; D: NA; V: TRBV4-1; CDR3: CASSQDRGAGTDTQYF; DNA: TGCGCCAGCAGCCAAGACCGGGGGGCGGGCACAGATACGCAGTATTTT
size: NA; J: TRBJ2-1; D: TRBD2; V: TRBV7-2; CDR3: CASSPSGGRAYNEQFF; DNA: TGTGCCAGCAGCCCCTCTGGCGGGAGAGCCTACAATGAGCAGTTCTTC
size: NA; J: TRBJ2-7; D: NA; V: TRBV7-9; CDR3: CASSLSLSDEQYF; DNA: TGTGCCAGCAGCTTAAGCCTATCCGACGAGCAGTACTTC
size: NA; J: TRBJ2-5; D: NA; V: TRBV5-6; CDR3: CASSLGVRSSGYQETQYF; DNA: TGTGCCAGCAGCTTGGGGGTGAGGTCCAGCGGGTACCAAGAGACCCAGTACTTC
size: few; J: TRBJ2-2; D: NA; V: TRBV28; CDR3: CASRALRRFAGELFF; DNA: TGTGCCAGCAGGGCTCTTAGAAGGTTCGCCGGGGAGCTGTTTTTT
size: NA; J: TRBJ2-7; D: TRBD2; V: TRBV5-6; CDR3: CASSSLQWTSGYEQYF; DNA: TGTGCCAGCAGCTCCCTACAATGGACTAGCGGCTACGAGCAGTACTTC
size: NA; J: TRBJ1-6; D: NA; V: TRBV4-3; CDR3: CASSQEFISSSNSPLHF; DNA: TGCGCCAGCAGCCAAGAATTTATATCGTCGAGTAATTCACCCCTCCACTTT
size: few; J: TRBJ1-2; D: NA; V: TRBV29-1; CDR3: CSVELGYYGYTF; DNA: TGCAGCGTTGAATTGGGGTACTATGGCTACACCTTC